This T cell receptor (beta chain) was recovered during a study of T cells in Graves' hyperthyroidism and ophthalmopathy (dated by TCRdb to about 2019). Broadly, across the study: Peripheral blood samples were taken at initial diagnosis, before any treatment was given. The 100 discovery patients were randomly split 7:3 into training and test sets. Prospective prediction of ophthalmopathy was tested in an independent validation cohort of about 19 hyperthyroidism patients and 15 to 17 patients who later progressed to ophthalmopathy. The study also compared thyroid tissue and blood T-cell repertoires from about six Graves' hyperthyroidism patients. After sampling, hyperthyroidism patients received methimazole starting at 30 mg daily, and ophthalmopathy patients received high-dose intravenous methylprednisolone. TCR Vbeta CDR3 sequencing of 135 peripheral blood samples (approximately 44 ophthalmopathy, 75 hyperthyroidism and some 17 progressor patients) is reported in the paper. To identify TCR V-J signatures that set the groups apart, the researchers used a discovery cohort of 100 patients, made up of 40 to 45 with Graves' ophthalmopathy and 57 with stable Graves' hyperthyroidism.

In this sample, this clonotype turned up many times. What antigen it recognizes has not been identified. Base qualities are missing; no much larger clone stands one base away. The CDR3 holds 14 amino acids from the cysteine to the phenylalanine. The CDR3 DNA has 42 bases and is translated from base 1. V gives up 0 bases and J gives up 4 bases, and the segment between their germline ends measures 9 bases. CDR1 and CDR2, looked up from the germline V gene, are SNHLY and FYNNEI. Amplification of TCR beta CDR3 regions was carried out from RNA transcripts. A first-round RT-PCR of the TCR CDR3 used the HTBI primer set with the Qiagen OneStep RT-PCR kit. A second multiplex PCR round built the libraries, followed by size selection and purification. Paired-end sequencing of the libraries was performed with 100 bp reads on an Illumina HiSeq2000. Per the source publication's procedure: SOAPnuke was used to process the raw data, throwing out any read that contained adapters or uncalled bases, had a mean Phred below 15, or lacked an exact constant-primer or identifier match. High-quality paired reads were merged with COPE v1.2.5, and unique nucleotide sequences were defined as clonotypes. MiTCR v1.1 was used to align clonotypes to the IMGT TRBV, TRBD and TRBJ reference segments. The analysis was restricted to V-J combinations with a frequency above 0.0001, which together covered 99% to 99.2% of the repertoires. A TCS score was defined as the ratio between F50 (clonal expansion) and ExV (chaos), using BLOSUM62-based TCRdist between CDR3 peptides within each V-J. Welch's t-statistics and random forest reduced several hundred V-J features to 13, which were used in a naive Bayes classifier (R e1071). The public reads were reanalyzed by TCRdb: fastp trimming at Q25, MiXCR alignment, in-frame beta chains only. Rows matching on CDR3 protein sequence are summarized as one entry with the most common DNA and genes. The V and J calls here are based on TCRdb, not the publication. For this sample the table gives around 250,000 distinct CDR3 sequences, of which about 15% were detected only once. 10% to 15% of the sample is taken by the ten largest.

Beyond this particular receptor, the publication reports: Sample size was not statistically predetermined, and blinding of investigators to group allocation was not performed. A model built on a 13 V-J signature distinguished ophthalmopathy from stable hyperthyroidism, reaching around 88% sensitivity and approximately 81% specificity in cross-validation and 80%/75% in testing. In validation, the model predicted progression to ophthalmopathy a median of about 5.9 months before onset, with approximately 68% sensitivity and 72.22% specificity. Most expanded thyroid clonotypes (frequency above 0.001) were also found in blood, which suggests that blood repertoires may mirror thyroid immune responses.

Hyperthyroidism patients were newly diagnosed, with disease duration under 2 months, and aged 18 to 65 years. Patients with uncontrolled infections, other autoimmune diseases, pregnancy or lactation were excluded. Diagnoses were based on clinical symptoms, serum thyroxine and TRAb, thyroid ultrasound and orbital computed tomography. Blood from progressor patients was collected at the time of first diagnosis with hyperthyroidism, before any ophthalmopathy symptoms had appeared. Ficoll-Paque density gradient centrifugation was used to isolate PBMCs from about 9 ml of fresh peripheral blood. Patients classed as progressors first received a Graves' hyperthyroidism diagnosis and then went on to develop ophthalmopathy during follow-up. Trizol reagent was used to extract total RNA, and RNA quality was then checked on an Agilent 2100 Bioanalyzer.

This chain joins TRBV2 to TRBJ2-5; too little of a D gene remains to name it. This TCR derives from a woman aged 40 to 49 with Graves' hyperthyroidism that later progressed to Graves' ophthalmopathy. The sample comprised blood. The sequenced DNA: TGTGCCAGCAGTGAAGCGGGTTGGGGAGAGACCCAGTACTTC. Translation gives CASSEAGWGETQYF.